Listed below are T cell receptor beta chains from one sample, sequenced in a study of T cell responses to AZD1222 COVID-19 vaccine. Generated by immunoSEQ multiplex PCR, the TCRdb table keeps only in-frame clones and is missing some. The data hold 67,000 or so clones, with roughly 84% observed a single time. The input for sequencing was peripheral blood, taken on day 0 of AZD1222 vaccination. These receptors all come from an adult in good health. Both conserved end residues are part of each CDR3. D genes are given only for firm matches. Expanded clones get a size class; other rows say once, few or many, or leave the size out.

CDR3 protein: CASSLYLYEQYF
CDR3 DNA: TGTGCCAGCAGCTTATATCTCTACGAGCAGTACTTC
D gene: -
clone size: many
V gene: TRBV5-6
J gene: TRBJ2-7

CDR3 protein: CASSQDTRSGNTIYF
CDR3 DNA: TGCGCCAGCAGCCAAGATACAAGGTCTGGAAACACCATATATTTT
D gene: -
clone size: -
V gene: TRBV4-1
J gene: TRBJ1-3

CDR3 protein: CASSLGQGSEKLFF
CDR3 DNA: TGTGCCAGCAGCTTGGGGCAGGGGAGTGAAAAACTGTTTTTT
D gene: -
clone size: -
V gene: TRBV7-9
J gene: TRBJ1-4

CDR3 protein: CASSLPGGRNEQFF
CDR3 DNA: TGTGCCAGCAGCTTACCCGGGGGAAGAAATGAGCAGTTCTTC
D gene: -
clone size: -
V gene: TRBV7-8
J gene: TRBJ2-1

CDR3 protein: CASSWGGGEIVETQYF
CDR3 DNA: TGTGCCAGCAGCTGGGGAGGGGGGGAGATCGTGGAGACCCAGTACTTC
D gene: -
clone size: -
V gene: TRBV5-4
J gene: TRBJ2-5

CDR3 protein: CASRPTENTEAFF
CDR3 DNA: TGTGCCAGCAGGCCGACAGAGAACACTGAAGCTTTCTTT
D gene: -
clone size: -
V gene: TRBV6-6
J gene: TRBJ1-1

CDR3 protein: CASSPATFSGAEAFF
CDR3 DNA: TGTGCCAGCAGCCCTGCAACTTTCAGCGGAGCTGAAGCTTTCTTT
D gene: -
clone size: -
V gene: TRBV5-8
J gene: TRBJ1-1

CDR3 protein: CASSSGTEYYGYTF
CDR3 DNA: TGTGCCAGCAGCTCCGGGACAGAATACTATGGCTACACCTTC
D gene: TRBD1
clone size: -
V gene: TRBV7-2
J gene: TRBJ1-2

CDR3 protein: CASSLVSGANYGYTF
CDR3 DNA: TGTGCCAGCAGTTTAGTTTCCGGGGCTAACTATGGCTACACCTTC
D gene: -
clone size: -
V gene: TRBV28
J gene: TRBJ1-2

CDR3 protein: CASSEGGHGTEAFF
CDR3 DNA: TGCGCCAGCAGTGAAGGAGGGCACGGCACTGAAGCTTTCTTT
D gene: -
clone size: -
V gene: TRBV10-1
J gene: TRBJ1-1

CDR3 protein: CASSDQGQGNQPQHF
CDR3 DNA: TGTGCCAGTAGCGACCAGGGACAGGGGAATCAGCCCCAGCATTTT
D gene: TRBD1
clone size: -
V gene: TRBV19
J gene: TRBJ1-5

CDR3 protein: CASSLILRNQPQHF
CDR3 DNA: TGTGCCAGCAGCTTAATCTTGAGGAATCAGCCCCAGCATTTT
D gene: -
clone size: -
V gene: TRBV7-2
J gene: TRBJ1-5

CDR3 protein: CASGLGLTNTEAFF
CDR3 DNA: TGCGCCAGCGGATTAGGACTGACGAACACTGAAGCTTTCTTT
D gene: -
clone size: once
V gene: TRBV5-1
J gene: TRBJ1-1

CDR3 protein: CASNIETGVYEQYF
CDR3 DNA: TGCGCCAGCAATATCGAGACAGGGGTCTACGAGCAGTACTTC
D gene: TRBD1
clone size: once
V gene: TRBV5-1
J gene: TRBJ2-7

CDR3 protein: CASSRRGTTAGELFF
CDR3 DNA: TGTGCCAGCAGTAGAAGAGGGACCACCGCCGGGGAGCTGTTTTTT
D gene: -
clone size: -
V gene: TRBV2
J gene: TRBJ2-2

CDR3 protein: CASSQVQNTEAFF
CDR3 DNA: TGTGCCAGCAGCCAAGTACAGAACACTGAAGCTTTCTTT
D gene: -
clone size: few
V gene: TRBV3-1/TRBV3-2
J gene: TRBJ1-1

CDR3 protein: CASSQNSMSGNTIYF
CDR3 DNA: TGCGCCAGCAGCCAGAACAGCATGTCTGGAAACACCATATATTTT
D gene: -
clone size: once
V gene: TRBV4-3
J gene: TRBJ1-3

CDR3 protein: CASRRDRGVHEQFF
CDR3 DNA: TGTGCCAGCAGACGGGACAGGGGTGTACATGAGCAGTTCTTC
D gene: TRBD1
clone size: -
V gene: TRBV7-2
J gene: TRBJ2-1

CDR3 protein: CATSRKVRQGSNQPQHF
CDR3 DNA: TGTGCCACCAGCAGAAAAGTACGACAGGGTAGCAATCAGCCCCAGCATTTT
D gene: TRBD1
clone size: -
V gene: TRBV15
J gene: TRBJ1-5

CDR3 protein: CASSEVGTSGTDTQYF
CDR3 DNA: TGCGCCAGCAGTGAGGTTGGGACTAGCGGCACAGATACGCAGTATTTT
D gene: TRBD2
clone size: -
V gene: TRBV10-2
J gene: TRBJ2-3

CDR3 protein: CASRYPGQGYQPQHF
CDR3 DNA: TGTGCCAGCAGATACCCGGGACAGGGATATCAGCCCCAGCATTTT
D gene: TRBD1
clone size: -
V gene: TRBV6-5
J gene: TRBJ1-5

CDR3 protein: CASSSWGAANEKLFF
CDR3 DNA: TGTGCCAGCAGTTCGTGGGGGGCGGCTAATGAAAAACTGTTTTTT
D gene: -
clone size: -
V gene: TRBV27
J gene: TRBJ1-4

CDR3 protein: CASSEASGGLNTEAFF
CDR3 DNA: TGTGCCAGCAGTGAAGCCTCTGGGGGTCTGAACACTGAAGCTTTCTTT
D gene: -
clone size: -
V gene: TRBV6-1
J gene: TRBJ1-1

CDR3 protein: CASSTAGTQSFSYEQYF
CDR3 DNA: TGCGCCAGCAGCACCGCCGGGACTCAGTCCTTCTCCTACGAGCAGTACTTC
D gene: -
clone size: -
V gene: TRBV10-2
J gene: TRBJ2-7

CDR3 protein: CASSLDRDETQYF
CDR3 DNA: TGTGCCAGCAGTTTGGACAGGGACGAGACCCAGTACTTC
D gene: TRBD1
clone size: once
V gene: TRBV2
J gene: TRBJ2-5

CDR3 protein: CASSQRGAGTGELFF
CDR3 DNA: TGTGCCAGTAGTCAAAGGGGAGCGGGCACCGGGGAGCTGTTTTTT
D gene: -
clone size: -
V gene: TRBV19
J gene: TRBJ2-2

CDR3 protein: CASSPVTSGYNEQFF
CDR3 DNA: TGTGCCAGCAGCCCCGTGACTAGCGGCTACAATGAGCAGTTCTTC
D gene: TRBD2
clone size: -
V gene: TRBV3-1/TRBV3-2
J gene: TRBJ2-1

CDR3 protein: CASRKTVTGQPQHF
CDR3 DNA: TGTGCCAGCAGAAAAACAGTCACGGGTCAGCCCCAGCATTTT
D gene: -
clone size: -
V gene: TRBV2
J gene: TRBJ1-5

CDR3 protein: CASSTGWDYGYTF
CDR3 DNA: TGTGCCAGCAGCACAGGGTGGGACTATGGCTACACCTTC
D gene: -
clone size: -
V gene: TRBV6-2/TRBV6-3
J gene: TRBJ1-2

CDR3 protein: CASRTGTGSGNTIYF
CDR3 DNA: TGTGCCAGTCGAACCGGGACAGGCTCTGGAAACACCATATATTTT
D gene: TRBD1
clone size: once
V gene: TRBV11-1
J gene: TRBJ1-3

CDR3 protein: CASSLVGGGNQPQHF
CDR3 DNA: TGTGCCAGCAGTTTAGTAGGGGGCGGCAATCAGCCCCAGCATTTT
D gene: TRBD1
clone size: -
V gene: TRBV28
J gene: TRBJ1-5

CDR3 protein: CASSSQTAGQPQHF
CDR3 DNA: TGTGCCAGCAGTTCCCAGACCGCTGGCCAGCCCCAGCATTTT
D gene: -
clone size: once
V gene: TRBV28
J gene: TRBJ1-5

CDR3 protein: CASSLRTGGNEQFF
CDR3 DNA: TGTGCCAGCAGCTTACGGACAGGGGGCAATGAGCAGTTCTTC
D gene: TRBD1
clone size: few
V gene: TRBV7-8
J gene: TRBJ2-1

CDR3 protein: CASSRGQGTGSGTQYF
CDR3 DNA: TGTGCCAGCAGCCGGGGACAGGGTACGGGATCAGGGACCCAGTACTTC
D gene: TRBD1
clone size: -
V gene: TRBV7-3
J gene: TRBJ2-5

CDR3 protein: CAIRDGNTIYF
CDR3 DNA: TGTGCCATCAGGGATGGAAACACCATATATTTT
D gene: -
clone size: -
V gene: TRBV10-3
J gene: TRBJ1-3

CDR3 protein: CATSTTGQGTEAFF
CDR3 DNA: TGTGCCACCAGCACCACAGGGCAGGGGACTGAAGCTTTCTTT
D gene: -
clone size: -
V gene: TRBV15
J gene: TRBJ1-1

CDR3 protein: CASSESVNTEAFF
CDR3 DNA: TGCGCCAGCAGTGAGTCGGTTAACACTGAAGCTTTCTTT
D gene: -
clone size: -
V gene: TRBV10-2
J gene: TRBJ1-1